The sample holds many counts of the clone carrying this TCR beta chain. The data belong to a study of immune characterization of retroperitoneal liposarcoma. TCRdb re-derived calls from the PCR reads in MiXCR, one entry per CDR3 protein. This sample yields fewer than 25,000 distinct CDR3 sequences, of which approximately 37% are seen a single time; approximately 8% belongs to the top ten. V was shortened by 4 bases and J by 4 bases, with 16 bases between the two germline ends. This CDR3 is built from 15 residues. Germline V gene data show CDR1 as MNHNS and CDR2 as SASEGT. The sample comprised blood. The rearrangement uses TRBV6-1 and TRBJ2-5; possible D gene TRBD1, 6 bases. The clonotype originates from a male donor with retroperitoneal liposarcoma. CDR3 DNA: TGTGCCAGCAGTGCCCTACAGGGTTTGAGAGAGACCCAGTACTTC. This gives the protein CASSALQGLRETQYF.